This T cell receptor (beta chain) appears in the sequencing data of a study of blood T cell repertoires in COVID-19. Overall study: From the United States, Italy and Spain came samples of acute and convalescent COVID-19. The analysed material was cDNA or gDNA that came from T cells, B-cell-depleted T cells, or PBMCs.

This CDR3 spans 15 amino acids. Germline V gives CDR1 WSHSY, CDR2 SAAADI. V was clipped by 4 bases and J by 2 bases; unmatched bases: 7. Sequencing was performed with immunoSEQ multiplex PCR; in TCRdb, only in-frame clones are kept and a portion is missing. The sample carries 150,000 to 200,000 clones, 80% to 90% recorded once. Sample: peripheral blood. The rearrangement links TRBV10-2 to TRBJ2-5; 7 bases align to TRBD1. This TCR derives from a woman older than 75 with acute or convalescent COVID-19. The CDR3 DNA sequence: TGCGCCAGCAGTGTGACCTCGGGACAGCAAGAGACCCAGTACTTC. The encoded protein is CASSVTSGQQETQYF.